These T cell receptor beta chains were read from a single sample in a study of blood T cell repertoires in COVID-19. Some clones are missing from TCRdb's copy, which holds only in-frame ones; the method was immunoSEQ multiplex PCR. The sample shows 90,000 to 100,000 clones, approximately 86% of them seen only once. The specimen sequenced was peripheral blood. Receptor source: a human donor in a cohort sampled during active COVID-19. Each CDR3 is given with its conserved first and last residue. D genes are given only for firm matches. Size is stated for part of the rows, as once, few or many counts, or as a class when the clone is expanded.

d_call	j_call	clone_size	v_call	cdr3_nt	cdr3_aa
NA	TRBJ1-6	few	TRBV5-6	TGTGCCAGCAGCTCTACTACGCTCGGGGGTTCCTCACCCCTCCACTTT	CASSSTTLGGSSPLHF
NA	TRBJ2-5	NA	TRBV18	TGTGCCAGCGCACCCTCGTACCAAGAGACCCAGTACTTC	CASAPSYQETQYF
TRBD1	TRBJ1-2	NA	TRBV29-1	TGCAGCGTCGGACAGGGAGGCGACTATGGCTACACCTTC	CSVGQGGDYGYTF
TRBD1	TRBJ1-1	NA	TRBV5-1	TGCGCCAGCAGCTTGTTCCAGGGGGCCACTGAAGCTTTCTTT	CASSLFQGATEAFF
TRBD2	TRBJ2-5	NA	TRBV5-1	TGCGCCAGCAGGACTAGCGGTCAAAGGGGGGAGACCCAGTACTTC	CASRTSGQRGETQYF
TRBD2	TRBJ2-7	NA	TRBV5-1	TGCGCCAGCAGCCCGACTAGCGGAACCTACTACGAGCAGTACTTC	CASSPTSGTYYEQYF
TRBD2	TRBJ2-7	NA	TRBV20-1	TGCAGTGCTAGTACTAGCGGGAGAGGGTACGAGCAGTACTTC	CSASTSGRGYEQYF
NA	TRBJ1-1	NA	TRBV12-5	TGTGCTAGTGGTTTAGGGGTGAACACTGAAGCTTTCTTT	CASGLGVNTEAFF
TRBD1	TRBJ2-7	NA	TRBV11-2	TGTGCCAGCGCCCCGCAGGGACAGGTCTACGAGCAGTACTTC	CASAPQGQVYEQYF
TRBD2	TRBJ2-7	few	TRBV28	TGTGCCAGCAGTCAAGCGGGAGGGCCCGACGAGCAGTACTTC	CASSQAGGPDEQYF
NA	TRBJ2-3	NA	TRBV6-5	TGTGCCAGCAGCCAAGGGGAAACTAACACAGATACGCAGTATTTT	CASSQGETNTDTQYF
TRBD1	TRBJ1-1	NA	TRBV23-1	TGCGCCAGCCGACCCGGGCAGGGGGCTACTGAAGCTTTCTTT	CASRPGQGATEAFF
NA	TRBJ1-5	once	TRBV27	TGTGCCAGCCCTTTTCTTTCAGGACCCCAGCATTTT	CASPFLSGPQHF
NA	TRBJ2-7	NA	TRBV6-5	TGTGCCAGCAGTCCAATGATCTTAACTTACGAGCAGTACTTC	CASSPMILTYEQYF
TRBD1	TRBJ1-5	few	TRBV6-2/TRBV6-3	TGTGCCAGCAGTCTAAGAGGGGGCAGCAATCAGCCCCAGCATTTT	CASSLRGGSNQPQHF
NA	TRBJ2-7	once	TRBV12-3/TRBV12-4	TGTGCCAGCAGTTTTAGCCGTATCGAGCAGTACTTC	CASSFSRIEQYF
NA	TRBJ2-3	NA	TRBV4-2	TGTGCCAGCAGCCAATTGACTCTTAGCACAGATACGCAGTATTTT	CASSQLTLSTDTQYF